This TCR beta chain comes out of a study of blood T cell repertoires in COVID-19. Study overall: Sites across the United States, Italy and Spain contributed samples from acute and convalescent COVID-19. Nucleic acid was either cDNA or gDNA, and it came from T cells, B-cell-depleted T cells, or PBMCs.

Germline V gene sequence: CDR1 SGHNT, CDR2 YYREEE (reference sequence). V lost 0 bases and J lost 4, with 10 bases in between. The CDR3 is made up of 14 amino acids. Original data processing: Cell counts per sample came from amplifying reference gene primers. This table comes from immunoSEQ multiplex PCR, and its TCRdb copy is limited to in-frame clones, with some not included. V and J calls and clone size are as listed in that table; D and trimming were resolved from the DNA. The sample holds a few hundred thousand clones, approximately 92% seen once. Sequencing was carried out using peripheral blood. This chain connects TRBV5-4 to TRBJ1-1, with unresolved D. This sequence originates from a person aged 18 to 29 with COVID-19, enrolled during active disease. The CDR3 bases are TGTGCCAGCAGCTTGGGGCAGGTGGGCACTGAAGCTTTCTTT. This codes for CASSLGQVGTEAFF.